This T cell receptor (beta chain) was sequenced during a study of cytomegalovirus exposure and HLA in healthy donors. Overall study results and limits: When the data were analyzed later, several of the most significant clusters appeared to be linked to common viral pathogens. Fewer N-insertions than the approximately 680-donor mean were reportedly shown by an Asian-associated ancestry cluster in a later analysis. In a later analysis, at a false discovery rate of 0.05, about 17,000 TCR beta sequences matched HLA alleles.

This clone was seen once. Its antigen remains unknown. Looked up from germline, CDR1 is LNHDA and CDR2 is SQIVND (reference sequence). The CDR3 is 12 residues long. The germline V and J ends were trimmed by 5 bases and 4 bases, with 8 bases remaining between them. PCR employed 60 Vbeta and 13 Jbeta primers. The data were produced by immunoSEQ multiplex PCR, yet TCRdb's version contains in-frame clones alone and is incomplete. Among some 92,000 clones, about 81% were seen once, and the ten largest hold roughly 9.7%. The source is a man aged 18-30 years in good health and CMV-seropositive. The gene calls are TRBV19 and TRBJ1-1; tentative D call: TRBD1 (5 bases). Sequencing used PBMCs. CDR3 bases: TGTGCCAGTAGTGTGGGGGGCACTGAAGCTTTCTTT. This encodes CASSVGGTEAFF.